This entry concerns a single TCR beta chain. Its specificity is not known. The entry originates in a study of OX40 agonist ivuxolimab in advanced cancers. Study-level information: Ivuxolimab, an agonist antibody against OX40 (CD134), was given to patients.

Some clones are missing from TCRdb's copy, which holds only in-frame ones; the method was immunoSEQ multiplex PCR. The repertoire holds around 20,000 clones, with around nine tenths as singletons. This CDR3 comprises 15 residues. CDR1 MNHEY and CDR2 SVGAGI come from the germline V gene. V lost 1 base to trimming and J lost 7 bases; unmatched junction nucleotides: 6. Findings and limits, study-wide: At doses 0.1 to 3.0 mg/kg, CD4+ and CD8+ clones expanded. Partial responders treated at 0.1-3.0 mg/kg exhibited clonal expansion among the lowest measured.

The J gene is TRBJ2-7, the V gene TRBV6-5, with 11 positions matching TRBD1. The starting material was CD4+ or CD8+ T cells sorted from blood, obtained in a trial of the OX40 agonist ivuxolimab. This receptor was obtained from an adult with an advanced solid tumor such as melanoma, head and neck, liver or kidney cancer. Here the CDR3 reads CASSYFPDRGLEQYF. In nucleotides, the CDR3 is TGTGCCAGCAGTTACTTCCCGGACAGGGGGCTGGAGCAGTACTTC.